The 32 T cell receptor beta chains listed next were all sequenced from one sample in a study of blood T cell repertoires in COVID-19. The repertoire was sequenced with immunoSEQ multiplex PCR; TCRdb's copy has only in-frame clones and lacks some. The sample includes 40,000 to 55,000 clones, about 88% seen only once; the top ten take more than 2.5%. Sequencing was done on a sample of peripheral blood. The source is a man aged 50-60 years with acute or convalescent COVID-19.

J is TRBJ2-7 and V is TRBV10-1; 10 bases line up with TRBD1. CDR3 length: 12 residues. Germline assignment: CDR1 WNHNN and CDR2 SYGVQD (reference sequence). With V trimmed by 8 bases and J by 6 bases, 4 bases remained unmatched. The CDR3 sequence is CASGQGGGEQYF. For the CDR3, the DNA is TGCGCCAGCGGACAGGGGGGAGGCGAGCAGTACTTC.

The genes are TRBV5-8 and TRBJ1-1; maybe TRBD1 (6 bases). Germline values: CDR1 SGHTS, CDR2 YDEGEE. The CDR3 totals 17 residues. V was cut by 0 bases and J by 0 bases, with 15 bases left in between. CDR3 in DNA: TGTGCCAGCAGCTTGGGCAGGGCCAGGGGACTGAACACTGAAGCTTTCTTT. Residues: CASSLGRARGLNTEAFF.

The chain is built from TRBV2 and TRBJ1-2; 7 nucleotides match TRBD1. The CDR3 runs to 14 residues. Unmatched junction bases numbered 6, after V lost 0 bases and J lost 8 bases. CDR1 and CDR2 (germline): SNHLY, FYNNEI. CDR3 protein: CASSEAQGGLGYTF. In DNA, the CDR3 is TGTGCCAGCAGTGAAGCGCAAGGGGGCTTAGGCTACACCTTC.

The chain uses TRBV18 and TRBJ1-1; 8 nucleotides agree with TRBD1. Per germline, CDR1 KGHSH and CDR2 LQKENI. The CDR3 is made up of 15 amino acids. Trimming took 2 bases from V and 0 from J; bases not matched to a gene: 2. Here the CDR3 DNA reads TGTGCCAGCTCACCATCGGACAGGGTGAACACTGAAGCTTTCTTT. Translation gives CASSPSDRVNTEAFF. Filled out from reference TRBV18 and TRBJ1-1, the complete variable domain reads NAGVMQNPRHLVRRRGQEARLRCSPMKGHSHVYWYRQLPEEGLKFMVYLQKENIIDESGMPKERFSAEFPKEGPSILRIQQVVRGDSAAYFCASSPSDRVNTEAFFGQGTRLTVV.

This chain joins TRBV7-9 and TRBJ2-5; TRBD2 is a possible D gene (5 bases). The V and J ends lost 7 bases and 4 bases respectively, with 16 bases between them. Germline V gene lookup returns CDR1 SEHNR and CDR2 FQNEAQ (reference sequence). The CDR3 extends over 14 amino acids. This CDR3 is CASTGGGVPETQYF. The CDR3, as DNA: TGTGCCAGCACTGGTGGAGGTGTCCCAGAGACCCAGTACTTC.

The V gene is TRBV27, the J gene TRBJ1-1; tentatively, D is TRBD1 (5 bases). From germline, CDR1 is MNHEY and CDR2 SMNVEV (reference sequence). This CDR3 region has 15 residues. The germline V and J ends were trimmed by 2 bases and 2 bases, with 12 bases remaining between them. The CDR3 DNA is TGTGCCAGCAGTTTAGAAAGGCAGGGCAACACTGAAGCTTTCTTT. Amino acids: CASSLERQGNTEAFF.

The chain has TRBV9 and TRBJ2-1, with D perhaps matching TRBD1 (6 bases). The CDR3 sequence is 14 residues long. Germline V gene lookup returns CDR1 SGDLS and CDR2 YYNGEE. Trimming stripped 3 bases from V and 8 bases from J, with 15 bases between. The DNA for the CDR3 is TGTGCCAGCAGCGACAGTTCCAGGGGTGATGAGCAGTTCTTC. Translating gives CASSDSSRGDEQFF.

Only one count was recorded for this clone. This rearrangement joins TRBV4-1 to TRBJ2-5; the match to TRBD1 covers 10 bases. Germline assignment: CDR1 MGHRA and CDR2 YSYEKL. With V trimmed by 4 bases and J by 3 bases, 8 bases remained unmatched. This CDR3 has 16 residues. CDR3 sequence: CASSPLPDRGKETQYF. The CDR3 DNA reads TGCGCCAGCAGCCCCCTCCCGGACAGGGGGAAAGAGACCCAGTACTTC.

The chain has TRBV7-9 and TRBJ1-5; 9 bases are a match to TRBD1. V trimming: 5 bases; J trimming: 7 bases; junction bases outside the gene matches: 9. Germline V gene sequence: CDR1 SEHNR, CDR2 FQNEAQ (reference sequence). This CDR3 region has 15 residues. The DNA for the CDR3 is TGTGCCAGCAGCCCTGGGACAGGGATAATGCAGCCCCAGCATTTT. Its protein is CASSPGTGIMQPQHF. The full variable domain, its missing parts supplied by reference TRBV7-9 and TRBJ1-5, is DTGVSQNPRHKITKRGQNVTFRCDPISEHNRLYWYRQTLGQGPEFLTYFQNEAQLEKSRLLSDRFSAERPKGSFSTLEIQRTEQGDSAMYLCASSPGTGIMQPQHFGDGTRLSIL.

CDR3 sequence reads: CSAHAAGGNEAFF. The CDR3 DNA sequence: TGCAGCGCCCACGCAGCGGGGGGGAATGAAGCTTTCTTT. V usage is TRBV29-1 and J usage is TRBJ1-1, with D possibly being TRBD1 (5 bases). The CDR3 contains 13 residues. The germline gives CDR1 SQVTM, CDR2 ANQGSEA. V was shortened by 7 bases and J by 7 bases, with 19 bases between the two germline ends.

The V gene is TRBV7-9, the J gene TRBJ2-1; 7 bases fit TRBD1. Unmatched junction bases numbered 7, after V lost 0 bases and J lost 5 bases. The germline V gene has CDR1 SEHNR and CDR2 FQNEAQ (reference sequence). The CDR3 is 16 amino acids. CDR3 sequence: CASSLAATGTDNEQFF. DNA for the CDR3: TGTGCCAGCAGCTTAGCCGCGACAGGGACCGACAATGAGCAGTTCTTC. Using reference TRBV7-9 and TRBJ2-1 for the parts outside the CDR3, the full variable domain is DTGVSQNPRHKITKRGQNVTFRCDPISEHNRLYWYRQTLGQGPEFLTYFQNEAQLEKSRLLSDRFSAERPKGSFSTLEIQRTEQGDSAMYLCASSLAATGTDNEQFFGPGTRLTVL.

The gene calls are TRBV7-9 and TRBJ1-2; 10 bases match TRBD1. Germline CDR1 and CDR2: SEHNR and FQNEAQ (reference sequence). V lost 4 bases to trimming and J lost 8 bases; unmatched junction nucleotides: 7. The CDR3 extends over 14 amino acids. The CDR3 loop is CASSYLTGGKGYTF. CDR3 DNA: TGTGCCAGCAGCTATCTGACAGGGGGCAAGGGCTACACCTTC.

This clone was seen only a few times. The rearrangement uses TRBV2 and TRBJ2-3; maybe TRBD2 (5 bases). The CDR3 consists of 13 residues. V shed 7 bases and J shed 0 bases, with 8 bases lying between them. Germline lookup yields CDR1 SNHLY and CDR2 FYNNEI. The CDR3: CASTGSSTDTQYF. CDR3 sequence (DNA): TGTGCCAGCACGGGGTCTAGCACAGATACGCAGTATTTT.

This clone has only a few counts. CDR3 amino acids: CASSLTVGTEAFF. Written as DNA, the CDR3 is TGTGCCAGCAGCTTGACAGTGGGCACTGAAGCTTTCTTT. The chain uses TRBV12-3 or TRBV12-4 and TRBJ1-1, with a weak D call TRBD1 (5 bases). This CDR3 has 13 residues. V was cut by 6 bases and J by 4 bases, with 12 bases left in between.

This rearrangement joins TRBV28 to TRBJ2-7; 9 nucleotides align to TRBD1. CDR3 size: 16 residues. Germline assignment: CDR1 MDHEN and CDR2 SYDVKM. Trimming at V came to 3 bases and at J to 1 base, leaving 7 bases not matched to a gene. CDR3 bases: TGTGCCAGCAGTTTGACTTGGGACAGGGTTTCCTACGAGCAGTACTTC. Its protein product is CASSLTWDRVSYEQYF.

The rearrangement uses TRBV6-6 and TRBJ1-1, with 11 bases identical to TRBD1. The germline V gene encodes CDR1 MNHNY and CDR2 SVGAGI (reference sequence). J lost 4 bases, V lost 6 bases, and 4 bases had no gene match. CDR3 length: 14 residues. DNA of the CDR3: TGTGCCAGCAGCCATGGGACAGGGGGCACTGAAGCTTTCTTT. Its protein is CASSHGTGGTEAFF.

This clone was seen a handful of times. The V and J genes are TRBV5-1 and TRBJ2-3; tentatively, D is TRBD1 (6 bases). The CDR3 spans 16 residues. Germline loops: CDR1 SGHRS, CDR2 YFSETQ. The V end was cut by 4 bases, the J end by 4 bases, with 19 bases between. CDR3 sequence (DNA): TGCGCCAGCAGCCCTACGACAGGAGGTGGTTCAGATACGCAGTATTTT. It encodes CASSPTTGGGSDTQYF.

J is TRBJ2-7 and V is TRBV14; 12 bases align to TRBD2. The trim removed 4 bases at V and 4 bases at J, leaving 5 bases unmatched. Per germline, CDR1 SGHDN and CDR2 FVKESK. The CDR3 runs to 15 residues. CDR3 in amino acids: CASSPTSGRTYEQYF. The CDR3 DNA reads TGTGCCAGCAGCCCGACTAGCGGGAGAACATACGAGCAGTACTTC.

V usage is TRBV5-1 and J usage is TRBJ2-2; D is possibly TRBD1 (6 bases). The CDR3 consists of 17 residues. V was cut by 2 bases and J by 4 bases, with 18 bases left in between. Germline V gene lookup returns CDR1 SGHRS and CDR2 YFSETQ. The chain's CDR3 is CASSFFQGQIGTGELFF. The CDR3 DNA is TGCGCCAGCAGCTTTTTTCAGGGGCAGATAGGCACCGGGGAGCTGTTTTTT.

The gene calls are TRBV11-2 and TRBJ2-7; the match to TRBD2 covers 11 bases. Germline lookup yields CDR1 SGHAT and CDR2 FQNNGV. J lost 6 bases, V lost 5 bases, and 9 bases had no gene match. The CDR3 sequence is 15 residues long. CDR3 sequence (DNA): TGTGCCAGCAGCCCGCTACTAGCGGGAGAAGGCGAGCAGTACTTC. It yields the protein CASSPLLAGEGEQYF. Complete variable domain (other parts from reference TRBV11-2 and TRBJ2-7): EAGVAQSPRYKIIEKRQSVAFWCNPISGHATLYWYQQILGQGPKLLIQFQNNGVVDDSQLPKDRFSAERLKGVDSTLKIQPAKLEDSAVYLCASSPLLAGEGEQYFGPGTRLTVT.

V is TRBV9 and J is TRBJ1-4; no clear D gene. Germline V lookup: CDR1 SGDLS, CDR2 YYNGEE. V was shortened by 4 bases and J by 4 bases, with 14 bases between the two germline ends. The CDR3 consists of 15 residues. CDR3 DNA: TGTGCCAGCAGCTTTCTCGGAGCGGGTAATGAAAAACTGTTTTTT. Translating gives CASSFLGAGNEKLFF.

The CDR3 reads CASSPDYTIYEQYF. CDR3 coding DNA: TGTGCCAGCAGTCCGGACTATACGATCTACGAGCAGTACTTC. V and J are TRBV27 and TRBJ2-7; a possible D gene is TRBD2 (6 bases). The CDR3 consists of 14 residues. Looked up from germline, CDR1 is MNHEY and CDR2 is SMNVEV (reference sequence). The ends were cut back, 5 bases at V and 3 bases at J, with 14 bases in the middle.

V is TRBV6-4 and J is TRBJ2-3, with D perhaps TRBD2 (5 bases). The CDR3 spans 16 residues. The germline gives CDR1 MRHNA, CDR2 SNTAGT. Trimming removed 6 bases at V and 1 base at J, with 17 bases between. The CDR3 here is CASSEGWTVRTDTQYF. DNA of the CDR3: TGTGCCAGCAGCGAAGGGTGGACTGTGCGCACAGATACGCAGTATTTT.

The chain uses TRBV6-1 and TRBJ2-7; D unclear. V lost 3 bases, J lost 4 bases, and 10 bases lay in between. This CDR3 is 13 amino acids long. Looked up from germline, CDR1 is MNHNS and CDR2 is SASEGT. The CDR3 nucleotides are TGTGCCAGCAGTGAGGCCCCGCTTTACGAGCAGTACTTC. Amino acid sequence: CASSEAPLYEQYF.

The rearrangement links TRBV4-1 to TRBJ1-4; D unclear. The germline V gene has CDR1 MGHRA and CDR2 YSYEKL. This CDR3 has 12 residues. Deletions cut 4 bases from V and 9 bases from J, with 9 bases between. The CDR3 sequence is CASSRGGKKLFF. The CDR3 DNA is TGCGCCAGCAGCCGGGGAGGCAAAAAACTGTTTTTT.

The CDR3 sequence is CASSLGLHRGMNEQYF. The CDR3 DNA follows: TGTGCCAGCAGCTTAGGCCTACACAGGGGGATGAACGAGCAGTACTTC. The rearrangement joins TRBV7-9 to TRBJ2-7, with TRBD1 matching 8 bases. The length of the CDR3 is 16 residues. Germline values: CDR1 SEHNR, CDR2 FQNEAQ (reference sequence). V shed 1 base, J shed 5 bases, and the junction held 10 bases outside the gene matches. The full variable domain, its missing parts supplied by reference TRBV7-9 and TRBJ2-7, is DTGVSQNPRHKITKRGQNVTFRCDPISEHNRLYWYRQTLGQGPEFLTYFQNEAQLEKSRLLSDRFSAERPKGSFSTLEIQRTEQGDSAMYLCASSLGLHRGMNEQYFGPGTRLTVT.

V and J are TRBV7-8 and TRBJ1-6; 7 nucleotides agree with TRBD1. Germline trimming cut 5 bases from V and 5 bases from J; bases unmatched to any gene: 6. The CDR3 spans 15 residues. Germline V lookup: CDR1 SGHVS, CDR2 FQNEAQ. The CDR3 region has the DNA TGTGCCAGCAGCCAACCGGGACAGAATAATTCACCCCTCCACTTT. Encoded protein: CASSQPGQNNSPLHF.

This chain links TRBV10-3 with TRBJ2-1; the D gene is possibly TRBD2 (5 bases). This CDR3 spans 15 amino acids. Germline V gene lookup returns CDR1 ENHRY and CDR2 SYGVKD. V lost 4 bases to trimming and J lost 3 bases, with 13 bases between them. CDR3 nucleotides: TGTGCCATCAGTGGTGGTGGGAGACACTACAATGAGCAGTTCTTC. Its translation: CAISGGGRHYNEQFF.

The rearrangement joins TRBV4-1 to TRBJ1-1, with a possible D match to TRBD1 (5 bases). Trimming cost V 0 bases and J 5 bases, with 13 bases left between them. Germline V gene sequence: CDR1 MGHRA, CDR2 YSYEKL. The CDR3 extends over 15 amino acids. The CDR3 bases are TGCGCCAGCAGCCAAGATGGGGGGGGACGGACTGAAGCTTTCTTT. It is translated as CASSQDGGGRTEAFF.

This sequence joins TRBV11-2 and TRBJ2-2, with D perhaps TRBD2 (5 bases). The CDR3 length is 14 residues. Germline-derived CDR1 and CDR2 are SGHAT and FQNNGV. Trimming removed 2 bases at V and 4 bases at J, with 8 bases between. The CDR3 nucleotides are TGTGCCAGCAGCTTACTAACTAGCACCGGGGAGCTGTTTTTT. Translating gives CASSLLTSTGELFF.

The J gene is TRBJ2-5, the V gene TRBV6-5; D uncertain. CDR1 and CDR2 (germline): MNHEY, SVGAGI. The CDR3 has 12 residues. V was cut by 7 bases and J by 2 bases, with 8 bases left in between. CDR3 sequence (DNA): TGTGCCAGCAACAACGCTCAAGAGACCCAGTACTTC. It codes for CASNNAQETQYF.

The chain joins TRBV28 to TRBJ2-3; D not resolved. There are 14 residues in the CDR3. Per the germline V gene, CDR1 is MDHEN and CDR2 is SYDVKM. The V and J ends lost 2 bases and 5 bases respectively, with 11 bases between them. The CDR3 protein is CASSLNLVQDTQYF. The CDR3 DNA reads TGTGCCAGCAGTTTAAATCTAGTCCAAGATACGCAGTATTTT.